The 26 T cell receptor beta chains below all came from one sample that was sequenced in a study of CD8 T cells in Susac syndrome (dated by TCRdb to about 2019). The library was built by means of the immunoSEQ multiplex PCR assay. RNA was extracted with the RNeasy kit and roughly 0.5 to 1 ug was reverse transcribed using random hexamers. The public reads were reanalyzed by TCRdb: fastp trimming at Q25, MiXCR alignment, in-frame beta chains only. For every CDR3 protein sequence, its rows merge into one entry that carries the most common genes and DNA. The sample data list 65,000 to 80,000 distinct CDR3 sequences, and roughly nine tenths of these were observed just once. In total, the top ten clones hold less than 0.6% of the sample. Sequencing was performed on CD8+ T cells from PBMCs. The receptors shown here come from a human donor with multiple sclerosis.

The rearrangement joins TRBV6-5 to TRBJ2-2; maybe TRBD1 (5 bases). Germline V lookup: CDR1 MNHEY, CDR2 SVGAGI. The CDR3 covers 15 residues. Trimming stripped 2 bases from V and 5 bases from J, with 12 bases between. The CDR3 DNA reads TGTGCCAGCAGTTACGCCCGGACACTTACCGGGGAGCTGTTTTTT. Protein product: CASSYARTLTGELFF.

CDR3 sequence (DNA): TGTGCCAGCAGCAAGGGGCTAGCGGGAGCATCAGAGACCCAGTACTTC. This encodes CASSKGLAGASETQYF. V and J are TRBV11-1 and TRBJ2-5; 10 nucleotides align to TRBD2. Trimming cost V 5 bases and J 4 bases; bases outside gene matches: 10. CDR3 size: 16 residues. Germline V gives CDR1 SGHAT, CDR2 FQDESV (reference sequence).

J is TRBJ2-2 and V is TRBV29-1, with TRBD1 matching 8 bases. The ends lost 7 bases at V and 3 bases at J; junction bases unmatched: 4. This CDR3 comprises 13 residues. Germline CDR1 is SQVTM and CDR2 is ANQGSEA. Here the CDR3 reads CSAETGDTGELFF. The CDR3 nucleotides are TGCAGCGCCGAGACAGGGGACACCGGGGAGCTGTTTTTT.

The chain recombines TRBV19 with TRBJ1-3; D call uncertain. This CDR3 contains 15 residues. Trimming removed 3 bases from V and 0 bases from J, with 9 bases in between. Germline CDR1 LNHDA, CDR2 SQIVND (reference sequence). The CDR3 protein is CASSMILFSGNTIYF. CDR3 nucleotides: TGTGCCAGTAGTATGATTCTGTTCTCTGGAAACACCATATATTTT. The whole variable domain, remainder taken from reference TRBV19 and TRBJ1-3, is DGGITQSPKYLFRKEGQNVTLSCEQNLNHDAMYWYRQDPGQGLRLIYYSQIVNDFQKGDIAEGYSVSREKKESFPLTVTSAQKNPTAFYLCASSMILFSGNTIYFGEGSWLTVV.

This chain connects TRBV11-2 to TRBJ2-5; D is unclear. Per germline, CDR1 SGHAT and CDR2 FQNNGV. V gave up 6 bases and J gave up 5 bases, with 13 bases separating them. The length of the CDR3 is 13 residues. Here the CDR3 reads CASRARVPETQYF. The CDR3 coding sequence is TGTGCCAGCAGGGCTCGGGTCCCGGAGACCCAGTACTTC. Supplemented by reference TRBV11-2 and TRBJ2-5, the full variable domain reads EAGVAQSPRYKIIEKRQSVAFWCNPISGHATLYWYQQILGQGPKLLIQFQNNGVVDDSQLPKDRFSAERLKGVDSTLKIQPAKLEDSAVYLCASRARVPETQYFGPGTRLLVL.

The chain joins TRBV28 to TRBJ2-5; maybe TRBD2 (6 bases). There are 14 residues in the CDR3. The germline V gene encodes CDR1 MDHEN and CDR2 SYDVKM. Trimming shortened V by 4 bases and J by 1 base, and 10 bases separated the two germline ends. The CDR3 bases are TGTGCCAGCAGTTCTGGGGGGTTCCAAGAGACCCAGTACTTC. Its protein is CASSSGGFQETQYF.

CDR3 region: CASSQDAGGRYEQYF. The DNA of the CDR3 is TGCGCCAGCAGCCAAGATGCAGGTGGGCGCTACGAGCAGTACTTC. The V call is TRBV4-1, the J call TRBJ2-7; D gene unclear. This CDR3 comprises 15 residues. Germline CDR1 MGHRA, CDR2 YSYEKL. V was cut by 0 bases and J by 3 bases, with 12 bases left in between.

This chain uses TRBV19 with TRBJ2-7, with 10 bases fitting TRBD1. CDR3 length equals 15 residues. V shed 5 bases and J 3 bases; nucleotides not matched to a gene: 7. Germline V CDR1 and CDR2: LNHDA, SQIVND (reference sequence). CDR3 protein: CASSFGTGEHYEQYF. In DNA, the CDR3 is TGTGCCAGTAGTTTCGGGACAGGGGAGCACTACGAGCAGTACTTC. Using reference TRBV19 and TRBJ2-7 for the parts outside the CDR3, the full variable domain is DGGITQSPKYLFRKEGQNVTLSCEQNLNHDAMYWYRQDPGQGLRLIYYSQIVNDFQKGDIAEGYSVSREKKESFPLTVTSAQKNPTAFYLCASSFGTGEHYEQYFGPGTRLTVT.

V and J are TRBV24-1 and TRBJ2-1, with unresolved D. The germline V gene encodes CDR1 KGHDR and CDR2 SFDVKD. Trimming took off 2 bases at V and 2 bases at J, with 0 bases between the two ends. The CDR3 has 12 residues. The CDR3 is CATSDSYNEQFF. The CDR3 region has the DNA TGTGCCACCAGTGATTCCTACAATGAGCAGTTCTTC.

CDR3 in DNA: TGTGCCACCAAAACCTTACAGGGGCTTAACACTGAAGCTTTCTTT. Translation gives CATKTLQGLNTEAFF. This chain connects TRBV28 to TRBJ1-1; 7 bases align to TRBD1. The junction had 13 bases not matched to a gene; V was cut back by 10 bases and J by 2 bases. The germline V gene encodes CDR1 MDHEN and CDR2 SYDVKM. The CDR3 contains 15 residues.

This clonotype was picked up one time. In DNA, the CDR3 is TGTGCCAGCAGCTTGGGGGGGGCCGGTATAGACGAGCAGTACTTC. This gives the protein CASSLGGAGIDEQYF. The rearrangement uses TRBV5-4 and TRBJ2-7; D might be TRBD1 or TRBD2, each matching 6 bases. V was pared by 0 bases and J by 5 bases, with 15 bases between. Germline CDR1 and CDR2: SGHNT and YYREEE (reference sequence). The CDR3 spans 15 residues.

There are a few counts of this clonotype. This sequence joins TRBV13 and TRBJ2-1; the match to TRBD1 covers 9 bases. V shed 9 bases, J shed 12 bases, and the junction held 15 bases outside the gene matches. This CDR3 is built from 14 residues. The germline CDR1 and CDR2 sequences are PRHDT and FYEKMQ (reference sequence). In DNA, the CDR3 is TGTGCCAGTAGCCTACAGGGGGCGCCCAGGTGGCAGTTCTTC. The encoded protein is CASSLQGAPRWQFF.

The rearrangement uses TRBV4-2 and TRBJ2-5, with 8 bases fitting TRBD2. The V gene's germline CDR1 is LGHNA and CDR2 YNFKEQ. Germline trimming cut 3 bases from V and 4 bases from J; bases unmatched to any gene: 4. This CDR3 has 14 amino acids. This CDR3 is CASSHTLAGETQYF. The CDR3 DNA is TGTGCCAGCAGCCACACCCTAGCGGGAGAGACCCAGTACTTC.

The chain links TRBV19 to TRBJ1-2; 10 positions agree with TRBD1. Germline V CDR1 and CDR2: LNHDA, SQIVND (reference sequence). Losses at the gene ends were 3 bases for V and 1 base for J; bases not matched to a gene: 11. The CDR3 is made up of 18 amino acids. CDR3 residues: CASSIPVGQGWSNYGYTF. The CDR3 DNA reads TGTGCCAGTAGTATTCCGGTGGGACAGGGGTGGAGTAACTATGGCTACACCTTC.

There are a few counts of this clonotype. The chain's CDR3 is CASSSPGSPSHPGQFF. CDR3 coding DNA: TGTGCCAGCAGCTCGCCCGGCTCCCCCAGCCACCCTGGGCAGTTCTTC. The chain combines TRBV13 with TRBJ2-1; no clear D gene. The length of the CDR3 is 16 residues. In germline, CDR1 is PRHDT, CDR2 FYEKMQ (reference sequence). Trimming cost V 4 bases and J 12 bases, with 25 bases left between them.

The chain is built from TRBV7-9 and TRBJ2-1, with 14 bases lining up with TRBD2. Germline-derived CDR1 and CDR2 are SEHNR and FQNEAQ (reference sequence). There are 16 residues in the CDR3. V was pared by 3 bases and J by 7 bases, with 5 bases of the junction left unmatched. CDR3 loop: CASSFKGTSGRNEQFF. The CDR3 nucleotides read TGTGCCAGCAGCTTTAAGGGGACTAGCGGGAGAAATGAGCAGTTCTTC.

J is TRBJ2-3 and V is TRBV12-3 or TRBV12-4; TRBD1 is a possible D gene (7 bases). V was clipped by 6 bases and J by 3 bases, with 16 bases between them. The CDR3 spans 15 residues. CDR3 sequence reads: CASRGMTGRTDTQYF. In DNA, the CDR3 is TGTGCCAGCAGGGGGATGACAGGGAGGACAGATACGCAGTATTTT.

V gene TRBV6-6 combines with J gene TRBJ2-1; D unresolved. The CDR3 sequence is 12 residues long. Germline CDR1 is MNHNY and CDR2 is SVGAGI (reference sequence). V dropped 7 bases and J dropped 6 bases, with 10 bases sitting between them. CDR3 DNA: TGTGCCAGCAACAAGCCAGCCAATGAGCAGTTCTTC. Protein sequence: CASNKPANEQFF.

The rearrangement links TRBV5-1 to TRBJ2-7, with D unclear. Germline CDR1 reads SGHRS; CDR2 reads YFSETQ. Trimming shortened V by 0 bases and J by 2 bases, and 12 bases separated the two germline ends. The CDR3 sequence is 15 residues long. CDR3 in DNA: TGCGCCAGCAGCTTGGACTGGACCCAAGCCTACGAGCAGTACTTC. Its protein product is CASSLDWTQAYEQYF.

This chain uses TRBV12-3 or TRBV12-4 with TRBJ2-7, with 10 bases that match TRBD1. J was trimmed by 4 bases and V by 3 bases; bases with no gene match: 15. This CDR3 is 18 amino acids long. The CDR3 coding sequence is TGTGCCAGCAGTTTTCAACGAATCACCGGGACAGGGGCTTACGAGCAGTACTTC. This encodes CASSFQRITGTGAYEQYF.

The chain links TRBV5-6 to TRBJ2-5; no reliable D call. Germline V gives CDR1 SGHDT, CDR2 YYEEEE. The CDR3 totals 12 residues. V shed 6 bases and J shed 5 bases, with 11 bases lying between them. CDR3 protein: CASTSIEETQYF. CDR3 DNA: TGTGCCAGCACCTCCATCGAGGAGACCCAGTACTTC.

This chain links TRBV5-8 with TRBJ2-2, with D unclear. V lost 2 bases, J lost 1 base, and 9 bases lay in between. The CDR3 runs to 15 residues. Germline-derived CDR1 and CDR2 are SGHTS and YDEGEE. The DNA of the CDR3 is TGTGCCAGCAGCTTTATGCTGAAGAACACCGGGGAGCTGTTTTTT. Its protein product is CASSFMLKNTGELFF.

The V call is TRBV27, the J call TRBJ2-7; 8 bases align to TRBD1. There are 14 residues in the CDR3. Germline values: CDR1 MNHEY, CDR2 SMNVEV (reference sequence). The junction had 5 bases not matched to a gene; V was cut back by 3 bases and J by 4 bases. The CDR3 is CASSFNRGSYEQYF. CDR3 in DNA: TGTGCCAGCAGTTTTAACAGGGGGTCTTACGAGCAGTACTTC.

J is TRBJ2-1 and V is TRBV5-1, with 8 nucleotides matching TRBD1. CDR3 length: 16 amino acids. J was trimmed by 3 bases and V by 4 bases; bases with no gene match: 9. Looked up from germline, CDR1 is SGHRS and CDR2 is YFSETQ. CDR3 DNA sequence: TGCGCCAGCAGCGACGAGGACAGGGCACTCTACAATGAGCAGTTCTTC. This sequence encodes CASSDEDRALYNEQFF.

The J gene is TRBJ2-3, the V gene TRBV28, with unresolved D. V lost 6 bases, J lost 0 bases, and 10 bases lay in between. This CDR3 contains 14 residues. CDR1 is MDHEN and CDR2 is SYDVKM in the germline V gene. The CDR3, as DNA: TGTGCCAGCAGGAGTATCACTAGCACAGATACGCAGTATTTT. It translates to CASRSITSTDTQYF.

CDR3 bases: TGTGCCAGCAGCGTAGGGAGGGTCAATGAGCAGTTCTTC. It codes for CASSVGRVNEQFF. The rearrangement uses TRBV9 and TRBJ2-1; tentative D call: TRBD2 (6 bases). Germline V gene data show CDR1 as SGDLS and CDR2 as YYNGEE. V was shortened by 0 bases and J by 6 bases, with 7 bases between the two germline ends. CDR3 length: 13 amino acids.